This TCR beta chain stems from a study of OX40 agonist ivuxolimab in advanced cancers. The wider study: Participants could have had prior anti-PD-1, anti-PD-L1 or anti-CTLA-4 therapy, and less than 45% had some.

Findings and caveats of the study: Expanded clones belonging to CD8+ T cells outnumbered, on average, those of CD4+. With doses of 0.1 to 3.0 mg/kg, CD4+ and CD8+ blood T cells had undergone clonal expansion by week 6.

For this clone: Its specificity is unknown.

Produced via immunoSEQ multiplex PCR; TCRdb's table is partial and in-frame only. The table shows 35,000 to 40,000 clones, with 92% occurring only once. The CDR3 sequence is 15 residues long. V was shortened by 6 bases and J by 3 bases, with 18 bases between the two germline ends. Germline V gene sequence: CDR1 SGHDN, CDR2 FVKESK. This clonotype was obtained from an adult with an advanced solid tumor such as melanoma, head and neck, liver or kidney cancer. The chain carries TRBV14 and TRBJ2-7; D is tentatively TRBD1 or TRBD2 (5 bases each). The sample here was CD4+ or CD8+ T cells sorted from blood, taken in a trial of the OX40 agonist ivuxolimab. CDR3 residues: CASRPRGRPFYEQYF. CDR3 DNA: TGTGCCAGCAGACCTCGGGGCCGCCCTTTCTACGAGCAGTACTTC.